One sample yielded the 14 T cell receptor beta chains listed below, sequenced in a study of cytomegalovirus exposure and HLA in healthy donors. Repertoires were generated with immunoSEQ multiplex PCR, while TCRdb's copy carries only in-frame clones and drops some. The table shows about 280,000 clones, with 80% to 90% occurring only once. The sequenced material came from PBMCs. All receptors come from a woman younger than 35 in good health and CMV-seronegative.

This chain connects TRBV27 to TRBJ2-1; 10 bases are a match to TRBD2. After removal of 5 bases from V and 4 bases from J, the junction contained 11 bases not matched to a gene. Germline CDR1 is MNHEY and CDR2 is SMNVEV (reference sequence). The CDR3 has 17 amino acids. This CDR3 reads CASSASSGLADYNEQFF. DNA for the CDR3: TGTGCCAGCAGTGCCTCCTCCGGACTAGCGGATTACAATGAGCAGTTCTTC.

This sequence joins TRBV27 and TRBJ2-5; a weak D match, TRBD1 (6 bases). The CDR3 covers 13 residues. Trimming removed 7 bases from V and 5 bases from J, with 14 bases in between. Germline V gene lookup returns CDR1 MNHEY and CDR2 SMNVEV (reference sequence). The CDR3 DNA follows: TGTGCCAGCACCGGAACAGGGACGGAGACCCAGTACTTC. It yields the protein CASTGTGTETQYF.

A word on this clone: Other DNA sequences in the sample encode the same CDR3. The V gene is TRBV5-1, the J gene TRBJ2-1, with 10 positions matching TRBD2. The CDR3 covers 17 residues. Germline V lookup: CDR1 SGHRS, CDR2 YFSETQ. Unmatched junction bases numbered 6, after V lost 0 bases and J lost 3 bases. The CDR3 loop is CASSLAASGGVYNEQFF. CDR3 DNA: TGCGCCAGCAGCTTGGCCGCTAGCGGGGGCGTCTACAATGAGCAGTTCTTC.

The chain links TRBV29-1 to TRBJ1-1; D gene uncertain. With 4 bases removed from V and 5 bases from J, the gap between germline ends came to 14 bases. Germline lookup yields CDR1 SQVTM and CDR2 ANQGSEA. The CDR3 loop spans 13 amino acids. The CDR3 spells CSVVLGRRTEAFF. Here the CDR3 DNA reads TGCAGCGTTGTATTGGGGAGGAGGACTGAAGCTTTCTTT.

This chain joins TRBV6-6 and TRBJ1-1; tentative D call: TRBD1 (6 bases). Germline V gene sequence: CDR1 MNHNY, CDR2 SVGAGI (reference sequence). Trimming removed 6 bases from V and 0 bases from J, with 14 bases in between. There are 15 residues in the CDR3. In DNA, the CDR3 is TGTGCCAGCAGACAAGGACAGAAGCTGAACACTGAAGCTTTCTTT. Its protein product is CASRQGQKLNTEAFF.

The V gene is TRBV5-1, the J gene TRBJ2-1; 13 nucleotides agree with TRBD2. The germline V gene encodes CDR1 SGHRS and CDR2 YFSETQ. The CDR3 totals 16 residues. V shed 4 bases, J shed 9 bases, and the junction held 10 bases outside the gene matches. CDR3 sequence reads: CASSDGTSGTWGEQFF. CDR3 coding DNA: TGCGCCAGCAGCGACGGGACTAGCGGGACTTGGGGTGAGCAGTTCTTC.

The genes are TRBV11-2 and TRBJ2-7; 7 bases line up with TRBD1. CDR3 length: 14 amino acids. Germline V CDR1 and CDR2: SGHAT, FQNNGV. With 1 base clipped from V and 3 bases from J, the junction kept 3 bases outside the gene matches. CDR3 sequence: CASSLGTGRYEQYF. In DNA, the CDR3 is TGTGCCAGCAGCTTAGGGACAGGACGCTACGAGCAGTACTTC.

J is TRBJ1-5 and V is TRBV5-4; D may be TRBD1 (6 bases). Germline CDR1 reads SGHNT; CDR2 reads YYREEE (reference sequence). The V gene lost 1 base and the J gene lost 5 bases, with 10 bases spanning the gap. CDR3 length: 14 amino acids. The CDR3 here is CASSLWGLDQPQHF. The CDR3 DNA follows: TGTGCCAGCAGCTTGTGGGGGCTAGATCAGCCCCAGCATTTT.

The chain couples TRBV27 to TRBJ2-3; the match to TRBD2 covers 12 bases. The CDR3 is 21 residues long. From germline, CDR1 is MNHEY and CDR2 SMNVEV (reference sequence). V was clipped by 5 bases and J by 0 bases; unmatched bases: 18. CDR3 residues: CASSPYRSGGLAGGSTDTQYF. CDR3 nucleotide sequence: TGTGCCAGCAGTCCTTACCGCAGCGGAGGGCTAGCGGGGGGGAGCACAGATACGCAGTATTTT.

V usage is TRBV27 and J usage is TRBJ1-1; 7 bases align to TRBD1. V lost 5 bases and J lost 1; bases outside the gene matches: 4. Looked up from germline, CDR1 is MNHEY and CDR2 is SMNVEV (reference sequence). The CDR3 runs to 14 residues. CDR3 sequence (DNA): TGTGCCAGCAGTGTCGGGACAGCGAACACTGAAGCTTTCTTT. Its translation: CASSVGTANTEAFF.

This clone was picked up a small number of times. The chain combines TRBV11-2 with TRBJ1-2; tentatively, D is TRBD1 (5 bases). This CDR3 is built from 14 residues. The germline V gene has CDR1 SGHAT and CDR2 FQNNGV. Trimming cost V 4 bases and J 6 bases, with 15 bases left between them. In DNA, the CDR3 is TGTGCCAGCAGCTCTAGCGGGGGGAGGAATGGCTACACCTTC. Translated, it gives CASSSSGGRNGYTF. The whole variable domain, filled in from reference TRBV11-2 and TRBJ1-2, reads EAGVAQSPRYKIIEKRQSVAFWCNPISGHATLYWYQQILGQGPKLLIQFQNNGVVDDSQLPKDRFSAERLKGVDSTLKIQPAKLEDSAVYLCASSSSGGRNGYTFGSGTRLTVV.

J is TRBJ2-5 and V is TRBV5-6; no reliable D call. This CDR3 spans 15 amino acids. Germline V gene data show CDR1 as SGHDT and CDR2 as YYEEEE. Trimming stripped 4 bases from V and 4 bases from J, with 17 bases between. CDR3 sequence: CASSPPTTRIETQYF. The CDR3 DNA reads TGTGCCAGCAGCCCACCCACTACGAGGATAGAGACCCAGTACTTC.

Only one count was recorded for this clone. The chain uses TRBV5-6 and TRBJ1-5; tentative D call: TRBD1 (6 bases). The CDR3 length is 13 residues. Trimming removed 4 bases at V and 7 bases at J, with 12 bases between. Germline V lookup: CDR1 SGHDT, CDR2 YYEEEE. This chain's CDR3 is CASSVMGAQPQHF. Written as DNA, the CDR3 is TGTGCCAGCAGCGTGATGGGGGCCCAGCCCCAGCATTTT.

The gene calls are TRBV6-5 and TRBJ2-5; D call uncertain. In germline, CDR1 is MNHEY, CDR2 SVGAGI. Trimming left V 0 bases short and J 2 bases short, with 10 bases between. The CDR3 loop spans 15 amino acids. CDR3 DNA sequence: TGTGCCAGCAGTTACTCGATTAGACAACAAGAGACCCAGTACTTC. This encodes CASSYSIRQQETQYF.